These 29 T cell receptor beta chains came from one sample sequenced in a study of cytomegalovirus exposure and HLA in healthy donors. PCR primers comprised 60 Vbeta and 13 Jbeta primers. Repertoires were generated with immunoSEQ multiplex PCR, while TCRdb's copy carries only in-frame clones and drops some. The sample contains about 130,000 clones, about three quarters of which appear only once. The sequencing input was PBMCs. These receptors were collected from a human donor in good health.

The chain recombines TRBV2 with TRBJ2-1, with 8 bases aligning to TRBD2. Germline V gives CDR1 SNHLY, CDR2 FYNNEI. The V gene end was trimmed by 7 bases and the J gene end by 4 bases; junction bases not matched to a gene: 6. CDR3 size: 14 residues. CDR3 loop: CASKRGGVYNEQFF. In DNA form, the CDR3 reads TGTGCCAGCAAACGGGGGGGTGTTTACAATGAGCAGTTCTTC.

V gene TRBV5-6 combines with J gene TRBJ1-3, with TRBD1 matching 7 bases. CDR3 size: 19 residues. From germline, CDR1 is SGHDT and CDR2 YYEEEE. The ends lost 3 bases at V and 2 bases at J; junction bases unmatched: 17. This CDR3 reads CASSSRRASRGVAGNTIYF. As DNA, the CDR3 is TGTGCCAGCAGCTCCCGCCGAGCTTCCAGGGGGGTTGCTGGAAACACCATATATTTT.

This chain connects TRBV5-1 to TRBJ2-5, with TRBD2 identical over 8 bases. CDR1 is SGHRS, CDR2 YFSETQ, per germline. J gave up 5 bases and V 2 bases, and 5 bases lay outside the gene matches. The CDR3 extends over 14 amino acids. The CDR3 protein is CASSFRAGGETQYF. The CDR3 coding sequence is TGCGCCAGCAGCTTCAGGGCGGGGGGCGAGACCCAGTACTTC.

The chain combines TRBV13 with TRBJ2-7; TRBD2 agrees at 14 bases. V lost 5 bases and J lost 3; bases outside the gene matches: 3. CDR3 size: 15 residues. The germline V gene has CDR1 PRHDT and CDR2 FYEKMQ (reference sequence). The CDR3: CASSPGLAGVYEQYF. The DNA of the CDR3 is TGTGCCAGCAGCCCGGGACTAGCGGGGGTCTACGAGCAGTACTTC.

CDR3: CASSGREFDTQYF. In nucleotides, the CDR3 is TGTGCCAGCAGTGGGAGGGAGTTCGATACGCAGTATTTT. The V and J genes are TRBV28 and TRBJ2-3, with 7 bases aligning to TRBD2. V gave up 5 bases and J gave up 6 bases; unmatched junction bases: 5. The CDR3 loop spans 13 amino acids. Germline V gene lookup returns CDR1 MDHEN and CDR2 SYDVKM. The full variable domain, its missing parts supplied by reference TRBV28 and TRBJ2-3, is DVKVTQSSRYLVKRTGEKVFLECVQDMDHENMFWYRQDPGLGLRLIYFSYDVKMKEKGDIPEGYSVSREKKERFSLILESASTNQTSMYLCASSGREFDTQYFGPGTRLTVL.

This chain joins TRBV15 and TRBJ2-5; D is ambiguous. The CDR3 covers 11 residues. V was trimmed by 3 bases and J by 9 bases, leaving 8 bases between them. CDR1 and CDR2 from the germline V gene are LNHNV and YYDKDF (reference sequence). Here the CDR3 DNA reads TGTGCCACCAGCAGCCCCCCCGCCCAGTACTTC. Residues: CATSSPPAQYF.

The chain couples TRBV5-1 to TRBJ2-3; D not resolved. CDR3 length equals 17 residues. Germline values: CDR1 SGHRS, CDR2 YFSETQ. Trimming shortened V by 2 bases and J by 0 bases, and 16 bases separated the two germline ends. The CDR3 reads CASSFNQVRLSTDTQYF. DNA for the CDR3: TGCGCCAGCAGCTTTAATCAGGTGCGCCTGAGCACAGATACGCAGTATTTT.

The gene calls are TRBV27 and TRBJ2-1; 7 positions agree with TRBD1. The CDR3 has 16 residues. Germline V gene sequence: CDR1 MNHEY, CDR2 SMNVEV (reference sequence). After removal of 6 bases from V and 0 bases from J, the junction contained 8 bases not matched to a gene. This CDR3 reads CASRTMGQLSYNEQFF. The CDR3 nucleotides read TGTGCCAGCAGGACAATGGGACAGCTCTCCTACAATGAGCAGTTCTTC.

J is TRBJ1-5 and V is TRBV27; the D gene is possibly TRBD1 (5 bases). V gave up 6 bases and J gave up 5 bases, with 17 bases separating them. Germline CDR1 reads MNHEY; CDR2 reads SMNVEV (reference sequence). This CDR3 has 15 amino acids. The CDR3 region has the DNA TGTGCCAGCAGCGCACCAGGGCCACCCGATCAGCCCCAGCATTTT. Protein product: CASSAPGPPDQPQHF.

This rearrangement joins TRBV6-6 to TRBJ2-3; D remains ambiguous. The CDR3 has 14 residues. Between the trimmed V and J ends, which lost 6 bases and 2 bases, there was a span of 12 bases. Germline V lookup: CDR1 MNHNY, CDR2 SVGAGI (reference sequence). The CDR3, as DNA: TGTGCCAGCAGCCCCCCGCAGTTCACAGATACGCAGTATTTT. This sequence encodes CASSPPQFTDTQYF.

The V gene is TRBV11-2, the J gene TRBJ2-5; 9 nucleotides line up with TRBD2. Looked up from germline, CDR1 is SGHAT and CDR2 is FQNNGV. V shed 2 bases and J 2 bases; nucleotides not matched to a gene: 3. The CDR3 covers 15 residues. The CDR3 bases are TGTGCCAGCAGCTTAACTGGACTAGCGCAAGAGACCCAGTACTTC. Protein sequence: CASSLTGLAQETQYF.

The chain combines TRBV6-5 with TRBJ1-2, with 7 bases fitting TRBD1. With 8 bases clipped from V and 3 bases from J, the junction kept 12 bases outside the gene matches. CDR1 and CDR2 (germline): MNHEY, SVGAGI. CDR3 length: 15 residues. The CDR3 DNA follows: TGTGCCAGCCGCCGCGGACAGGTCCAATACTATGGCTACACCTTC. Translation gives CASRRGQVQYYGYTF.

The chain links TRBV6-6 to TRBJ1-3; no reliable D call. The CDR3 covers 14 residues. CDR1 is MNHNY, CDR2 SVGAGI, per germline (reference sequence). V was trimmed by 6 bases and J by 5 bases, leaving 14 bases between them. Here the CDR3 DNA reads TGTGCCAGCAGCAACGATCCTAGACGAAACACCATATATTTT. It is translated as CASSNDPRRNTIYF.

The J gene is TRBJ2-1, the V gene TRBV7-2; no firm D call. The CDR3 length is 14 residues. The germline V gene encodes CDR1 SGHTA and CDR2 FQGNSA. V shed 3 bases and J shed 6 bases, with 12 bases lying between them. CDR3 in amino acids: CASSFSLELNEQFF. The CDR3 DNA reads as TGTGCCAGCAGCTTCAGCCTGGAGCTCAATGAGCAGTTCTTC. Complete variable domain (other parts from reference TRBV7-2 and TRBJ2-1): GAGVSQSPSNKVTEKGKDVELRCDPISGHTALYWYRQSLGQGLEFLIYFQGNSAPDKSGLPSDRFSAERTGGSVSTLTIQRTQQEDSAVYLCASSFSLELNEQFFGPGTRLTVL.

The chain uses TRBV5-6 and TRBJ1-2; D gene unclear. Germline CDR1 reads SGHDT; CDR2 reads YYEEEE. This CDR3 is built from 15 residues. Trimming removed 0 bases at V and 1 base at J, with 10 bases between. The CDR3 DNA is TGTGCCAGCAGCTTGGGGGCCAGCCTTAACTATGGCTACACCTTC. Its translation is CASSLGASLNYGYTF.

The chain uses TRBV27 and TRBJ1-1; D gene ambiguous. CDR3 size: 13 residues. Trimming cost V 6 bases and J 5 bases, with 13 bases left between them. CDR1 and CDR2 (germline): MNHEY, SMNVEV (reference sequence). DNA for the CDR3: TGTGCCAGCAGGCCCGGTGGAGGGACTGAAGCTTTCTTT. Translated, it gives CASRPGGGTEAFF.

The rearrangement uses TRBV11-3 and TRBJ2-5, with a possible D match to TRBD1 (7 bases). The germline V gene has CDR1 SGHNT and CDR2 YENEEA. V gave up 4 bases and J gave up 3 bases, with 15 bases separating them. The CDR3 loop spans 15 amino acids. CDR3 loop: CASSSGGTVKETQYF. The DNA of the CDR3 is TGTGCCAGCAGCTCGGGCGGGACAGTAAAAGAGACCCAGTACTTC.

The rearrangement uses TRBV15 and TRBJ1-1, with 7 bases fitting TRBD1. Trimming cost V 1 base and J 1 base; bases outside gene matches: 3. Looked up from germline, CDR1 is LNHNV and CDR2 is YYDKDF (reference sequence). The CDR3 length is 15 residues. Here the CDR3 reads CATSRAGGRNTEAFF. Written as DNA, the CDR3 is TGTGCCACCAGCAGAGCAGGGGGGAGGAACACTGAAGCTTTCTTT. Looking up the rest from reference TRBV15 and TRBJ1-1 gives the full variable domain: DAMVIQNPRYQVTQFGKPVTLSCSQTLNHNVMYWYQQKSSQAPKLLFHYYDKDFNNEADTPDNFQSRRPNTSFCFLDIRSPGLGDTAMYLCATSRAGGRNTEAFFGQGTRLTVV.

This clone was observed once. The CDR3 spells CATSQTSIVYEQYF. The CDR3 bases are TGTGCAACGAGTCAGACTAGTATTGTCTACGAGCAGTACTTC. The chain combines TRBV6-5 with TRBJ2-7; possible D gene TRBD2, 6 bases. In germline, CDR1 is MNHEY, CDR2 SVGAGI. The CDR3 runs to 14 residues.

This clone was observed once. The chain recombines TRBV19 with TRBJ2-3, with 7 bases lining up with TRBD1. Per the germline V gene, CDR1 is LNHDA and CDR2 is SQIVND (reference sequence). The CDR3 is 14 residues long. Trimming at V came to 8 bases and at J to 2 bases, leaving 7 bases not matched to a gene. As DNA, the CDR3 is TGTGCCAGTGGTCTCGGGACAGTCACAGATACGCAGTATTTT. Translation: CASGLGTVTDTQYF.

The chain uses TRBV27 and TRBJ1-2; TRBD1 matches at 8 bases. CDR3 length equals 13 residues. After removal of 5 bases from V and 4 bases from J, the junction contained 3 bases not matched to a gene. CDR1 and CDR2 from the germline V gene are MNHEY and SMNVEV (reference sequence). CDR3 nucleotides: TGTGCCAGCAGTCCAGGGACAGGCTATGGCTACACCTTC. This gives the protein CASSPGTGYGYTF.

In its sample, this clone was seen a few times. V gene TRBV5-6 combines with J gene TRBJ2-7; 10 nucleotides align to TRBD1. The CDR3 contains 15 residues. V lost 2 bases and J lost 3; bases outside the gene matches: 5. Germline values: CDR1 SGHDT, CDR2 YYEEEE. CDR3 sequence (DNA): TGTGCCAGCAGCTTAGGGGGGACAGGGGACTACGAGCAGTACTTC. Translating it yields CASSLGGTGDYEQYF.

The gene calls are TRBV27 and TRBJ2-1; 11 nucleotides align to TRBD2. With 6 bases clipped from V and 5 bases from J, the junction kept 6 bases outside the gene matches. The CDR3 loop spans 15 amino acids. Germline lookup yields CDR1 MNHEY and CDR2 SMNVEV (reference sequence). The CDR3 loop is CASSSRLAGHNEQFF. The CDR3 nucleotides are TGTGCCAGCAGCTCACGACTAGCGGGGCACAATGAGCAGTTCTTC.

V gene TRBV4-2 combines with J gene TRBJ1-1; 7 positions agree with TRBD1. CDR1 and CDR2 (germline): LGHNA, YNFKEQ. This CDR3 spans 17 amino acids. Unmatched junction bases numbered 7, after V lost 0 bases and J lost 0 bases. The CDR3 DNA follows: TGTGCCAGCAGCCAAGATCCGACAGGGTTCATGAACACTGAAGCTTTCTTT. Residues: CASSQDPTGFMNTEAFF.

This chain links TRBV11-2 with TRBJ1-1, with 7 bases fitting TRBD1. Looked up from germline, CDR1 is SGHAT and CDR2 is FQNNGV. V gave up 5 bases and J gave up 6 bases; unmatched junction bases: 12. This CDR3 spans 15 amino acids. This CDR3 reads CASSVARDRVAEAFF. The CDR3 nucleotides are TGTGCCAGCAGCGTAGCAAGAGACAGGGTCGCTGAAGCTTTCTTT.

CDR3 DNA: TGCGCCAGCATGGGACAGGGGGCTTCCACTGAAGCTTTCTTT. Encoded protein: CASMGQGASTEAFF. The chain joins TRBV5-1 to TRBJ1-1; 12 nucleotides match TRBD1. Germline V gene data show CDR1 as SGHRS and CDR2 as YFSETQ. The V gene end was trimmed by 6 bases and the J gene end by 4 bases; junction bases not matched to a gene: 4. This CDR3 is built from 14 residues.

The V and J genes are TRBV14 and TRBJ2-7, with 8 bases matching TRBD2. In germline, CDR1 is SGHDN, CDR2 FVKESK. The CDR3 has 16 amino acids. V lost 6 bases and J lost 0; bases outside the gene matches: 10. CDR3 nucleotide sequence: TGTGCCAGCAGTAAACTTAGCGGGATTTTCTCCTACGAGCAGTACTTC. Translated: CASSKLSGIFSYEQYF. The full variable domain, in which reference TRBV14 and TRBJ2-7 provide the parts outside the CDR3, is EAGVTQFPSHSVIEKGQTVTLRCDPISGHDNLYWYRRVMGKEIKFLLHFVKESKQDESGMPNNRFLAERTGGTYSTLKVQPAELEDSGVYFCASSKLSGIFSYEQYFGPGTRLTVT.

This sequence joins TRBV6-1 and TRBJ2-6, with D maybe TRBD2 (5 bases). The V and J ends lost 0 bases and 3 bases respectively, with 9 bases between them. The germline gives CDR1 MNHNS, CDR2 SASEGT. The length of the CDR3 is 16 residues. As DNA, the CDR3 is TGTGCCAGCAGTGAAGCAGGAGGTGGTGGGGCCAACGTCCTGACTTTC. Translation: CASSEAGGGGANVLTF.

The rearrangement uses TRBV9 and TRBJ1-1; TRBD1 matches 12 bases. The CDR3 consists of 14 residues. Per germline, CDR1 SGDLS and CDR2 YYNGEE. V dropped 4 bases and J dropped 7; count of bases not matched to a gene: 5. CDR3 sequence: CASSLGQGAIEAFF. CDR3 DNA: TGTGCCAGCAGCTTGGGACAGGGGGCAATTGAAGCTTTCTTT.